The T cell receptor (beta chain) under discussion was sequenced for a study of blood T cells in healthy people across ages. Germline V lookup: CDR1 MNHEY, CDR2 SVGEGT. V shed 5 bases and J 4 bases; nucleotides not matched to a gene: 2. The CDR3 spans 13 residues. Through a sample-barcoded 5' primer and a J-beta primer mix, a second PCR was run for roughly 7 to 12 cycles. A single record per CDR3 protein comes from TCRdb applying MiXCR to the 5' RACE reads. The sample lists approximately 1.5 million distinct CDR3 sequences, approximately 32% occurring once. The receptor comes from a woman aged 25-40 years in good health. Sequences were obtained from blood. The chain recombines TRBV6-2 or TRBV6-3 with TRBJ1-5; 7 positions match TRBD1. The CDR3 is CASSMTGNQPQHF. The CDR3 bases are TGTGCCAGCAGTATGACAGGGAATCAGCCCCAGCATTTT.